The 21 T cell receptor beta chains reported below all come from one sample, sequenced in a study of T cell repertoires in cytomegalovirus infection (dated by TCRdb to the late 2010s). These receptors are not linked to any known antigen. The instrument given in TCRdb is Illumina HiSeq 1500. TCRdb reworked the public reads: Q25 trimming with fastp, MiXCR clone assembly, productive beta chains retained. Identical CDR3 proteins give one entry, which carries the most common genes and DNA. This sample is represented by roughly 570,000 distinct CDR3 sequences; almost 40% of them were singletons. In total, the top ten clones hold 48% of the sample. The treatment or condition label, as the study defines it: in vitro stimulation with specific CMV peptide epitopes to enrich CMV-specific T cells. Sample: cultured PBMCs, taken from culture after CMV antigen stimulation. All receptors come from a human donor in good health (CMV status not recorded). Some clones in this sample may be carry-over from other donors' samples.

This clonotype has only a few counts. The chain uses TRBV4-1 and TRBJ2-7, with 7 bases that match TRBD1. The CDR3 runs 15 residues. V gave up 0 bases and J gave up 4 bases; unmatched junction bases: 6. The germline V gene has CDR1 MGHRA and CDR2 YSYEKL. CDR3: CASSQDVGRGYEQYF. The CDR3 DNA sequence: TGCGCCAGCAGCCAAGACGTGGGCAGGGGGTACGAGCAGTACTTC.

The chain has TRBV7-2 and TRBJ1-2; no firm D call. Germline assignment: CDR1 SGHTA and CDR2 FQGNSA. The V end lost 2 bases, the J end lost 0 bases, and 7 bases lay between the germline ends. The CDR3 is 14 amino acids. The CDR3 loop reads CASSLSWPNYGYTF. In DNA, the CDR3 is TGTGCCAGCAGCTTATCCTGGCCTAACTATGGCTACACCTTC.

In regard to this clonotype: Without the conserved terminal phenylalanine or tryptophan, this CDR3 likely stems from a read error. The chain links TRBV7-6 to TRBJ2-2; D unclear. Germline V gene data show CDR1 as SGHVS and CDR2 as FNYEAQ. The CDR3 contains 12 residues. Trimming stripped 7 bases from V and 1 base from J, with 4 bases between. The CDR3 DNA reads as TGTGCCAGCACCCAGAACACCGGGGAGCTGTTTGTT. As protein: CASTQNTGELFV.

This rearrangement joins TRBV28 to TRBJ2-7; D gene ambiguous. The CDR3 loop spans 15 amino acids. The germline CDR1 and CDR2 sequences are MDHEN and SYDVKM. Deletions cut 0 bases from V and 1 base from J, with 10 bases between. This chain's CDR3 is CASSLWQVPSYEQYF. The CDR3 nucleotides are TGTGCCAGCAGTTTATGGCAAGTCCCATCCTACGAGCAGTACTTC.

The chain links TRBV7-2 to TRBJ2-1; D gene ambiguous. The CDR3 extends over 14 amino acids. V was trimmed by 2 bases and J by 9 bases, leaving 14 bases between them. Germline loops: CDR1 SGHTA, CDR2 FQGNSA. The CDR3 is CASSLILGYGEQFF. The DNA for the CDR3 is TGTGCCAGCAGCTTAATTCTGGGGTATGGTGAGCAGTTCTTC.

In this sample, this clonotype turned up a few times. The chain links TRBV7-2 to TRBJ1-2; possibly TRBD1 for D (6 bases). V was clipped by 0 bases and J by 4 bases, with 12 bases between them. The CDR3 loop spans 15 amino acids. CDR1 is SGHTA and CDR2 is FQGNSA in the germline V gene. CDR3: CASSLARTDIYGYTF. The CDR3 DNA reads as TGTGCCAGCAGCTTAGCGCGGACAGACATCTATGGCTACACCTTC.

The rearrangement links TRBV6-5 to TRBJ1-5; D gene ambiguous. CDR3 size: 15 residues. The V end lost 6 bases, the J end lost 0 bases, and 12 bases lay between the germline ends. Germline CDR1 reads MNHEY; CDR2 reads SVGAGI. The CDR3 DNA sequence: TGTGCCAGCAGCAAAGTGGCTTTTAGCAATCAGCCCCAGCATTTT. This codes for CASSKVAFSNQPQHF.

The rearrangement uses TRBV14 and TRBJ2-7; unclear D gene. This CDR3 contains 14 residues. CDR1 is SGHDN, CDR2 FVKESK, per germline. The V gene lost 5 bases and the J gene lost 0 bases, with 11 bases spanning the gap. CDR3 protein: CASSEKWSSYEQYF. CDR3 DNA sequence: TGTGCCAGCAGCGAAAAGTGGAGCTCCTACGAGCAGTACTTC.

The V call is TRBV11-2, the J call TRBJ2-1, with 12 bases lining up with TRBD2. CDR3 length: 18 residues. V was pared by 5 bases and J by 2 bases, with 10 bases of the junction left unmatched. Germline CDR1 SGHAT, CDR2 FQNNGV. The CDR3 DNA sequence: TGTGCCAGCAGCCGTGAGACTAGCGGGAGCGGTACCTACAATGAGCAGTTCTTC. This gives the protein CASSRETSGSGTYNEQFF. Full variable domain (outside the CDR3, taken from reference TRBV11-2 and TRBJ2-1): EAGVAQSPRYKIIEKRQSVAFWCNPISGHATLYWYQQILGQGPKLLIQFQNNGVVDDSQLPKDRFSAERLKGVDSTLKIQPAKLEDSAVYLCASSRETSGSGTYNEQFFGPGTRLTVL.

The gene calls are TRBV7-2 and TRBJ1-1; no clear D. This CDR3 is built from 13 residues. Germline CDR1 and CDR2: SGHTA and FQGNSA. Trimming pared 7 bases from V and 1 base from J, leaving 10 bases between. The CDR3 reads CASNRKPNTEAFF. For the CDR3, the DNA is TGTGCCAGCAATAGGAAACCGAACACTGAAGCTTTCTTT. Full variable domain (rest looked up from reference TRBV7-2 and TRBJ1-1): GAGVSQSPSNKVTEKGKDVELRCDPISGHTALYWYRQSLGQGLEFLIYFQGNSAPDKSGLPSDRFSAERTGGSVSTLTIQRTQQEDSAVYLCASNRKPNTEAFFGQGTRLTVV.

The V and J genes are TRBV7-2 and TRBJ2-5, with unresolved D. Germline V gene lookup returns CDR1 SGHTA and CDR2 FQGNSA. The CDR3 sequence is 16 residues long. The V end lost 0 bases, the J end lost 1 base, and 12 bases lay between the germline ends. The CDR3 sequence is CASSLAIGSLQETQYF. CDR3 coding DNA: TGTGCCAGCAGCTTAGCTATCGGCTCCCTCCAAGAGACCCAGTACTTC.

This clonotype was observed a handful of times. The J gene is TRBJ2-3, the V gene TRBV12-3 or TRBV12-4; no definite D call. Trimming stripped 6 bases from V and 0 bases from J, with 7 bases between. The CDR3 runs to 13 residues. CDR3 region: CASRAYSTDTQYF. The CDR3 nucleotides read TGTGCCAGCAGGGCGTACAGCACAGATACGCAGTATTTT.

The gene calls are TRBV6-2 or TRBV6-3 and TRBJ2-2; 7 bases are shared with TRBD2. The CDR3 consists of 15 residues. Germline CDR1 and CDR2: MNHEY and SVGEGT. V gave up 5 bases and J gave up 7 bases; unmatched junction bases: 10. The CDR3 protein is CASSPISGLIGELFF. The DNA of the CDR3 is TGTGCCAGCAGTCCCATTAGCGGGTTGATCGGGGAGCTGTTTTTT.

This clonotype was seen more than once but under ten times. J is TRBJ2-5 and V is TRBV7-8, with a tentative D call TRBD1 (5 bases). Germline loops: CDR1 SGHVS, CDR2 FQNEAQ. The CDR3 loop spans 16 amino acids. Deletions cut 0 bases from V and 0 bases from J, with 11 bases between. The CDR3 DNA reads TGTGCCAGCAGCTTAGCTGGCACAGGTTACCAAGAGACCCAGTACTTC. Protein product: CASSLAGTGYQETQYF.

This rearrangement joins TRBV7-2 to TRBJ2-5; perhaps TRBD1 as D (5 bases). V dropped 3 bases and J dropped 4 bases, with 18 bases sitting between them. The germline gives CDR1 SGHTA, CDR2 FQGNSA. The CDR3 is made up of 16 amino acids. The CDR3 DNA reads TGTGCCAGCAGCTTTTCTCGCCAAGGGGTTGGAGAGACCCAGTACTTC. It yields the protein CASSFSRQGVGETQYF. Drawing the rest from reference TRBV7-2 and TRBJ2-5, the complete variable domain is GAGVSQSPSNKVTEKGKDVELRCDPISGHTALYWYRQSLGQGLEFLIYFQGNSAPDKSGLPSDRFSAERTGGSVSTLTIQRTQQEDSAVYLCASSFSRQGVGETQYFGPGTRLLVL.

This clonotype was detected only once. The conserved phenylalanine or tryptophan normally closing the CDR3 is absent here, so this likely arose from a read error. The chain employs TRBV7-4 and TRBJ1-6; D is perhaps TRBD1 (5 bases). V was trimmed by 8 bases and J by 8 bases, leaving 16 bases between them. CDR3 size: 14 residues. Per the germline V gene, CDR1 is SGHVT and CDR2 is SQSDAQ. CDR3 bases: TGTGCCAGCTCCCCACTTGGGGCGGATTCACCCCTCCACATT. Its protein product is CASSPLGADSPLHI.

The sample holds a few counts of this clonotype. This chain uses TRBV7-2 with TRBJ2-1; TRBD2 matches at 16 bases. With 2 bases clipped from V and 9 bases from J, the junction kept 4 bases outside the gene matches. Germline assignment: CDR1 SGHTA and CDR2 FQGNSA. The CDR3 length is 16 residues. This CDR3 reads CASSLRGLAGGIEQFF. The CDR3 bases are TGTGCCAGCAGCTTAAGGGGACTAGCGGGGGGGATTGAGCAGTTCTTC.

The chain couples TRBV2 to TRBJ1-2, with D tentatively TRBD1 (6 bases). CDR1 and CDR2 from the germline V gene are SNHLY and FYNNEI. Trimming shortened V by 7 bases and J by 4 bases, and 16 bases separated the two germline ends. The CDR3 loop spans 14 amino acids. In DNA, the CDR3 is TGTGCCAGCACCGATAGGGGGACATCCTATGGCTACACCTTC. It yields the protein CASTDRGTSYGYTF.

A few counts support this clonotype. The gene calls are TRBV7-8 and TRBJ2-2, with 8 bases aligning to TRBD2. The CDR3 sequence is 16 residues long. With 5 bases clipped from V and 2 bases from J, the junction kept 7 bases outside the gene matches. Per the germline V gene, CDR1 is SGHVS and CDR2 is FQNEAQ. This chain's CDR3 is CASSIRLARNTGELFF. The CDR3 coding sequence is TGTGCCAGCAGCATCCGACTAGCGAGAAACACCGGGGAGCTGTTTTTT.

The V call is TRBV27, the J call TRBJ2-1; 8 positions agree with TRBD1. The V gene end was trimmed by 3 bases and the J gene end by 5 bases; junction bases not matched to a gene: 3. Germline values: CDR1 MNHEY, CDR2 SMNVEV (reference sequence). This CDR3 has 14 amino acids. CDR3 in amino acids: CASSLGQAHNEQFF. The DNA of the CDR3 is TGTGCCAGCAGTTTGGGACAGGCCCACAATGAGCAGTTCTTC.

V and J are TRBV5-4 and TRBJ2-1; 9 bases match TRBD2. The V gene end was trimmed by 1 base and the J gene end by 8 bases; junction bases not matched to a gene: 7. This CDR3 comprises 15 residues. Germline CDR1 SGHNT, CDR2 YYREEE (reference sequence). The CDR3 DNA follows: TGTGCCAGCAGCTTGATGGCGGGGGGGCCGGATGAGCAGTTCTTC. This gives the protein CASSLMAGGPDEQFF.